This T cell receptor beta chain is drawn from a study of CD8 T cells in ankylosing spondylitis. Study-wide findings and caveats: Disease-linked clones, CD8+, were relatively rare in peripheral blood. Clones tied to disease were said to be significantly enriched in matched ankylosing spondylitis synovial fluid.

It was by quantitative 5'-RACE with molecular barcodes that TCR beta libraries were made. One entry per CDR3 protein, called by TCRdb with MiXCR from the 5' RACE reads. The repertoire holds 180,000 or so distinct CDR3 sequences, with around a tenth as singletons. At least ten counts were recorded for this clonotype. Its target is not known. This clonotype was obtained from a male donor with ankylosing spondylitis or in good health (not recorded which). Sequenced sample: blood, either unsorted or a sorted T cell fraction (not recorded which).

The CDR3 DNA sequence: TGCAGTGCTAGAGATCGCCGGCTACAAGAGACCCAGTACTTC. Amino acid sequence: CSARDRRLQETQYF. The chain combines TRBV20-1 with TRBJ2-5; D remains unclear. The germline V and J ends were trimmed by 0 bases and 2 bases, with 10 bases remaining between them. CDR1 is DFQATT, CDR2 SNEGSKA, per germline (reference sequence). This CDR3 is 14 amino acids long.